This T cell receptor beta chain was found in a study of blood T cell repertoires in COVID-19. Study summary: PBMCs, B-cell-depleted T cells, or T cells provided the cDNA or gDNA that made up the material.

The protocol was immunoSEQ multiplex PCR, while the TCRdb copy is restricted to in-frame clones and leaves out a portion. The profile shows under 150,000 clones, 75% to 90% of them singletons. The study recruited people aged about 18 to 95 years across around 23 US areas. Participant-reported clinical history was the basis for cohort assignment. This sequence was found in a man aged 45-60 years in a cohort exposed to, infected with or recovered from COVID-19 (not recorded which). The sequenced sample consisted of PBMCs or T cells enriched from blood (not recorded which).

The CDR3 region is CASSLSAGRQPQHF. The CDR3 nucleotides are TGTGCCAGCAGTTTATCAGCGGGACGGCAGCCCCAGCATTTT. This rearrangement joins TRBV28 to TRBJ1-5; tentatively, D is TRBD1 (5 bases). The CDR3 extends over 14 amino acids. Trimming cost V 1 base and J 7 bases, with 11 bases left between them. Germline assignment: CDR1 MDHEN and CDR2 SYDVKM. The full variable domain, with the rest looked up from reference TRBV28 and TRBJ1-5, is DVKVTQSSRYLVKRTGEKVFLECVQDMDHENMFWYRQDPGLGLRLIYFSYDVKMKEKGDIPEGYSVSREKKERFSLILESASTNQTSMYLCASSLSAGRQPQHFGDGTRLSIL.